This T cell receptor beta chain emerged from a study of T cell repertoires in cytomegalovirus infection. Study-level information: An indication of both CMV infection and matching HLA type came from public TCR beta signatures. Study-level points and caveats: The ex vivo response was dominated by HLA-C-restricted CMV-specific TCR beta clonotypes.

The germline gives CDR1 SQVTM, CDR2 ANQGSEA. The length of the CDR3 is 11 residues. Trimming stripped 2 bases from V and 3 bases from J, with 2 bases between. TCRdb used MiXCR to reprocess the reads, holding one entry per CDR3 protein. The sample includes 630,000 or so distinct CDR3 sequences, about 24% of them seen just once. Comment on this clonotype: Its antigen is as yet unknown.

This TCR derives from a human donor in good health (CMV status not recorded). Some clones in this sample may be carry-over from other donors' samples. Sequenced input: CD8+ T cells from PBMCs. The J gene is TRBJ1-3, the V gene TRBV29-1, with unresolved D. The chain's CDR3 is CSVENGNTIYF. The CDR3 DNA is TGCAGCGTTGAAAATGGAAACACCATATATTTT.